This T cell receptor beta chain emerged from a study of cytomegalovirus exposure and HLA in healthy donors (dated 2017 in TCRdb). A note on the overall study: An earlier analysis of 587 of the donors reported approximately 300 Gb of sequence data and around 120 million unique TCR beta sequences obtained from around 190 million T cells. Roughly 300 gigabases of sequencing data and around 85 million unique TCR sequences made up an early release that covered approximately 650 HLA-typed donors. Of the 300 to 500 genotyped donors, 65% to 90% were placed in the genetic ancestry cluster associated with self-reported Caucasian donors. The study aimed to test whether signatures of past pathogen exposure could be identified by cataloging public T cell receptors. The study profiled the T cell repertoires of 500 to 800 subjects by immunosequencing and related them to cytomegalovirus serostatus. Along with the approximately 650-subject first cohort, a separate validation cohort of over a hundred different subjects was used. To predict cytomegalovirus infection status, the study brought together high-throughput TCR immunosequencing, statistical association of individual TCRs with disease status, and machine learning. To study patterns of TCR occurrence, a later analysis re-analyzed previously published TCR beta repertoires from just over 650 donors and added high-resolution HLA genotyping. In the later analysis, no new phenotypic data were used to find candidate immune exposures; instead, reliance was placed on TCR beta sequences and their occurrence across donors. In an earlier analysis of several hundred of the donors, high-throughput TCR beta sequencing was used to judge whether each TCR beta V gene segment behaved as functional or pseudogenic. Alongside the repertoire data, information on donor age, sex, ethnicity and CMV serostatus was compiled. A later genetic analysis used genome-wide SNP genotypes for about 65% of the roughly 700 donors, treating that subset as a discovery cohort. All discovery cohort repertoires had been generated on a single sequencing platform. Both class I and class II loci were covered by HLA typing, at four-digit resolution. The number of typed donors differed by locus: roughly 629-630 for A, B, C, DRB1 and DQB1; 500 to 550 for DQA1; some 610 for DPA1; and 400 to 480 for DPB1. Four to six DR-DQ haplotypes were handled as single units for association and clustering because linkage in the cohort was strong. On average, 235,054 unique TCR beta nucleotide sequences were sequenced per donor among 300 to 500 genotyped donors of the cohort, with 15% to 20% of those sequences being non-productive. Summary of the overall study and its limitations: CMV serostatus was the only immune exposure information available for the cohort. A further reported finding was that TCR beta sequences accurately predicted the HLA-A and HLA-B alleles for most subjects in the first cohort. In an earlier analysis of several hundred of the donors, most TCR beta V segments were observed in productive rearrangements about 87% or about 30% of the time, broadly matching IMGT annotations. A later analysis found that HLA-associated TCR beta chains were more clonally expanded and had lower generation probabilities than equally common non-associated chains. Strong co-occurrence of HLA alleles, especially DR and DQ, made assigning TCR associations to individual alleles difficult. Most TCR sequences were observed very rarely across donors, whereas some public TCRs were present in many individuals. Because counts were too low, under 20 rarely observed V segments, including chromosome 9 orphons, were left out of the earlier analysis of roughly 600 of the donors. In vitro tests confirmed that a few of the cytomegalovirus-associated TCR beta chains recognize cytomegalovirus antigens. In a later analysis, TCR association rates were found to vary across HLA loci, with the most associated TCRs seen for DRB1 alleles and the fewest for HLA-C alleles. A later genetic analysis reported fewer N-insertions in productive TCRs among donors in an Asian-associated ancestry cluster than the approximately 700-donor mean. A later analysis reported that several top co-occurrence clusters appeared linked to parvovirus B19, influenza, CMV and Epstein-Barr virus. In a later analysis, around 17,000 TCR beta sequences were associated with specific HLA alleles at a false discovery rate of 0.05. In a later analysis, most CMV-associated TCR beta chains were found to appear HLA-restricted, with HLA associations seemingly driven largely by CMV exposure. The authors suggested that the approach could potentially be extended to other disease states and immunological phenotypes. Because HLA typing was unavailable for some donors at each locus, only the typed subset was used in association tests. V-gene and J-gene trimming of TCR beta chains was associated with a missense DCLRE1C variant in a later genetic analysis, and the association was replicated in an independent cohort. Some IMGT-functional V segments, including TRBV6-2 and TRBV6-3, could not be told apart with the 87-base-pair reads, so those segments were excluded. Correlated functional status among segregating V segments might reflect linkage disequilibrium, but an unknown experimental factor could not be ruled out. The study listed 150 to 200 TCR beta chains as associated with cytomegalovirus. This cohort had only TCR beta chains sequenced, and the lack of alpha or paired-chain data limited which features could be detected. The classifier was reported to diagnose cytomegalovirus status with high specificity and sensitivity in both the original cohort and the validation cohort. A cluster of highly shared sequence variants was judged likely to be a technical artifact of the sequencing pipeline. The presence/absence analyses assumed that sequencing depth was roughly uniform across donors, and that assumption may not be true.

In total, 666 healthy bone marrow donors made up the cohort. All cohort members were sampled while nominally healthy, although unrecorded immune exposures were likely present. The donor was CMV seropositive and belonged to the group of over 250 seropositive cohort members. A peripheral blood sample was provided by each donor, and peripheral blood mononuclear cells were used for TCR beta sequencing. Genomic DNA extraction from the blood cell samples was performed with the Qiagen DNeasy Blood Extraction Kit. The CDR3 starts with the cysteine, ends with the phenylalanine, and has 16 residues. The read is trimmed to its CDR3 DNA, 48 bases read in frame from base 1. CDR1 LNHDA and CDR2 SQIVND are derived from the germline V gene (reference sequence). Trimming takes 6 bases from V and 1 base from J, and the germline ends sit 15 bases apart. About this clone: No antigen is known for it. No quality values exist for individual bases; no much larger clone is one base distant.

Libraries were built with the immunoSEQ multiplex PCR assay. For the multiplex PCR, a mixture combining 60 forward primers for TCR Vbeta segments and 13 reverse primers for TCR Jbeta segments was used. The CDR3 region of rearranged TCR beta genes was amplified from genomic DNA with a multiplex PCR assay. Amplified TCR beta libraries were sequenced as 87-base-pair reads on the Illumina HiSeq System. In the source study's methods: Across the 500 to 850 repertoires, a later analysis counted 78 million or so unique TCR beta chains, approximately 12 million of which were shared by at least two donors. A nearest-neighbor algorithm error-corrected the raw reads and collapsed the reads into unique sequences, merging closely related sequences to remove PCR and sequencing errors. V, D and J gene segments were assigned by aligning CDR3 sequences to IMGT reference sequences. For a sequence to be retained, at least a six-nucleotide match to both a V gene segment and a J gene segment was required. Rearrangements were classified as productive when the CDR3 lacked stop codons and remained in frame with V and J, and all other rearrangements were classified as non-productive. CDR3 was defined according to IMGT convention as the region running from the second conserved V-encoded cysteine to the conserved J-encoded phenylalanine. Sequences without an unambiguous match to a single V gene segment were excluded from the earlier analysis of 587 of the donors. In an earlier analysis of roughly 500 of the donors, V segments were called functional above 56.7% productive rearrangements and were called segregating when the between-donor standard deviation exceeded 5%. A statistical classification framework was developed to diagnose cytomegalovirus status using the catalog of TCR beta chain sequences. In a later analysis, V and J genes were assigned by comparing TCR nucleotide sequences against IMGT/GENE-DB human TR gene sequences. The TCRdist pipeline was used in a later analysis to assign CDR3 sequences and most-parsimonious VDJ recombination scenarios. In a later analysis, each TCR beta chain was defined by its CDR3 amino acid sequence together with its V-gene family, and reads without a unique V-gene family were excluded. In a later analysis, several hundred highly shared, low-generation-probability nucleotide sequences were removed to address suspected cross-contamination and a sequencing artifact. In a later analysis, a clonal expansion index was calculated for each public chain from normalized within-repertoire ranks of inferred template counts. A later analysis computed generation probabilities with a VDJ recombination model fitted to out-of-frame rearrangements, and checked the results against IGoR. A later analysis scored TCR-TCR, TCR-HLA and TCR-CMV co-occurrence with hypergeometric tests, applying a repertoire-size bias correction to TCR pairs. A later analysis estimated false discovery rates by permuting HLA or CMV assignments 20 times. In a later analysis, co-occurring TCRs were grouped using DBSCAN, and TCRdist sequence similarity was added for clustering within HLA-allele-positive subsets. Repertoires with fewer than 30,000 or more than 120,000 public chains were left out of co-occurrence clustering, as were four to six repertoires with anomalous nucleotide sharing. TCRdb provides this immuneACCESS table in a form limited to in-frame rearrangements. Some clones are lacking; in checked studies, under half of them reflect an unresolved V gene, and why the rest are absent is not known. V and J calls and clone size are as listed in that table; D and trimming were resolved from the DNA. In this sample the table shows 150,000 to 200,000 clones, almost 80% of which occur a single time. The leading ten clones occupy 0.85% to 1% of the sample.

Sequenced sample: PBMCs. The clonotype comes from a woman aged 45-65 years in good health and CMV-seropositive. The chain links TRBV19 with TRBJ2-2; a tentative D call is TRBD2 (5 bases match). At the DNA level, the sequence is TGTGCCAGTAGATTCCTTCCCAGCGGGAACACCGGGGAGCTGTTTTTT. Translation gives CASRFLPSGNTGELFF.